These 8 T cell receptor beta chains share one sample of origin, sequenced in a study of T-cell reconstitution after alpha-beta-depleted transplantation in children. Researchers prepared the TCRbeta library using unique molecular identifiers, the study reports. TCRdb called the PCR reads again in MiXCR, with one record for every CDR3 protein. The sample shows fewer than 350,000 distinct CDR3 sequences, roughly 12% of them seen only once. The sequenced sample was peripheral blood, obtained 180 days after TCRalphabeta/CD19-depleted stem cell transplant. The source is a male patient aged 2-10 years who had a stem cell transplant for chronic granulomatous disease, so the T cells may come from the graft donor.

This clonotype was counted ten times or more. The gene calls are TRBV27 and TRBJ2-5; weak D call: TRBD2 (5 bases). The CDR3 sequence is 14 residues long. The germline V gene encodes CDR1 MNHEY and CDR2 SMNVEV (reference sequence). V lost 4 bases and J lost 5, with 14 bases in between. The CDR3 sequence is CASSSEAAGETQYF. The CDR3 nucleotides read TGTGCCAGCAGTTCAGAAGCGGCTGGCGAGACCCAGTACTTC.

Many counts were recorded for this clonotype. This chain links TRBV19 with TRBJ2-2, with unresolved D. The CDR3 has 13 residues. Looked up from germline, CDR1 is LNHDA and CDR2 is SQIVND (reference sequence). V was cut by 3 bases and J by 3 bases, with 5 bases left in between. DNA for the CDR3: TGTGCCAGTAGTATTGGGGACACCGGGGAGCTGTTTTTT. It codes for CASSIGDTGELFF.

About this clonotype itself: The junction departs from the called germline gene at one end, perhaps through a read error. This chain connects TRBV7-8 to TRBJ2-5, with TRBD1 matching 10 bases. CDR1 is SGHVS and CDR2 is FQNEAQ in the germline V gene. This CDR3 region has 14 residues. CDR3 sequence (DNA): TGTGCCAGCAGCAGGACAGGGGGACAAGAGAACCAGTACTTC. It translates to CASSRTGGQENQYF.

This clonotype showed up many times. The chain employs TRBV28 and TRBJ1-5; 7 bases line up with TRBD1. The CDR3 extends over 16 amino acids. CDR1 and CDR2 from the germline V gene are MDHEN and SYDVKM. The V gene end was trimmed by 4 bases and the J gene end by 4 bases; junction bases not matched to a gene: 10. CDR3 sequence: CASSSHTGDGNQPQHF. DNA of the CDR3: TGTGCCAGCAGTTCCCATACAGGGGATGGGAATCAGCCCCAGCATTTT.

The table lists this clonotype with a count of one. The rearrangement links TRBV15 to TRBJ1-5; D gene ambiguous. The germline gives CDR1 LNHNV, CDR2 YYDKDF (reference sequence). The V gene lost 0 bases and the J gene lost 3 bases, with 9 bases spanning the gap. The CDR3 extends over 15 amino acids. The CDR3: CATSRDRTLNQPQHF. Written as DNA, the CDR3 is TGTGCCACCAGCAGAGATCGGACCCTCAATCAGCCCCAGCATTTT.

This clonotype showed up many times. This chain links TRBV15 with TRBJ2-3; perhaps TRBD1 as D (6 bases). Per the germline V gene, CDR1 is LNHNV and CDR2 is YYDKDF (reference sequence). This CDR3 spans 16 amino acids. Trimming took 5 bases from V and 1 from J, leaving 16 bases between them. The CDR3 is CATSGRQGWGTDTQYF. The DNA of the CDR3 is TGTGCCACCAGCGGACGCCAGGGGTGGGGCACAGATACGCAGTATTTT.

This clonotype has ten or more counts. The chain employs TRBV5-4 and TRBJ2-7; D might be TRBD1 or TRBD2, each matching 6 bases. CDR1 SGHNT and CDR2 YYREEE come from the germline V gene (reference sequence). The CDR3 is 13 amino acids. Deletions cut 4 bases from V and 5 bases from J, with 13 bases between. CDR3 sequence (DNA): TGTGCCAGCAGCAGGGGGGACCCCCACGAGCAGTACTTC. Protein sequence: CASSRGDPHEQYF.

This clonotype came up many times. This chain uses TRBV5-6 with TRBJ2-5; D gene unclear. This CDR3 region has 14 residues. With 1 base removed from V and 5 bases from J, the gap between germline ends came to 12 bases. Looked up from germline, CDR1 is SGHDT and CDR2 is YYEEEE. CDR3 nucleotides: TGTGCCAGCAGCTTGCGGTCAGCCCGGGAGACCCAGTACTTC. It yields the protein CASSLRSARETQYF.